This T cell receptor (beta chain) comes out of a study of cytomegalovirus exposure and HLA in healthy donors. The method was immunoSEQ multiplex PCR; TCRdb's version includes in-frame clones alone and lacks a portion of them. Seen here are about 76,000 clones, approximately 94% observed once, and the top ten hold about 0.63%. Separate from the roughly 720-subject first cohort, the 120-subject validation cohort was the one that the donors belonged to. Points from the study as a whole: Rare sequences made up most TCRs, while some public TCRs were found in many donors. The authors confirmed in vitro that a few CMV-associated chains were specific for CMV antigens. A list of roughly 180 TCR beta chains associated with cytomegalovirus was given.

The V end was cut by 2 bases, the J end by 3 bases, with 13 bases between. Germline V gene lookup returns CDR1 MNHNS and CDR2 SASEGT. CDR3 length: 16 amino acids. Comment on this clone: Its antigen is not known.

The chain joins TRBV6-1 to TRBJ1-4; maybe TRBD1 (6 bases). The specimen was PBMCs. This sequence originates from a woman between 18 and 29 years old in good health and CMV-seronegative. CDR3 protein: CASSELRGAANEKLFF. CDR3 DNA sequence: TGTGCCAGCAGTGAACTCCGGGGGGCAGCTAATGAAAAACTGTTTTTT.